Listed below are T cell receptor beta chains from one sample, sequenced in a study of blood T cell repertoires in COVID-19. The protocol was immunoSEQ multiplex PCR, while the TCRdb copy is restricted to in-frame clones and leaves out a portion. This table holds fewer than 110,000 clones, over 80% found once. What was sequenced was peripheral blood. The source of these receptors is a man between 50 and 59 years old with acute or convalescent COVID-19. Both conserved end residues are part of each CDR3.

j_call,v_call,cdr3_aa
TRBJ2-6,TRBV5-6,CASSWDRRHPSGANVLTF
TRBJ2-5,TRBV5-4,CASSSPGETRETQYF
TRBJ2-7,TRBV6-5,CASVRSGSSYEQYF
TRBJ1-2,TRBV5-4,CASSLGAGAPVGGYTF
TRBJ2-7,TRBV2,CAGGTGGSYEQYF
TRBJ1-5,TRBV19,CASCVRENQPQHF
TRBJ2-5,TRBV19,CASSGRSGGPETQYF
TRBJ2-5,TRBV4-2,CASSQGTGPETQYF
TRBJ1-6,TRBV19,CASTRRDYNSPLHF
TRBJ1-1,TRBV4-1,CASSPNGSPNTEAFF
TRBJ1-2,TRBV5-6,CASTLGSSRYYGYTF
TRBJ1-2,TRBV6-2/TRBV6-3,CASSYGGGFFGYTF
TRBJ2-1,TRBV14,CASSQEWAGSSYNEQFF
TRBJ1-2,TRBV27,CASSLESQGTGYTF
TRBJ2-7,TRBV5-6,CASSTGAAYEQYF
TRBJ1-5,TRBV4-1,CASSQQGTNQPQHF
TRBJ1-2,TRBV5-4,CASSLGQGARGYTF
TRBJ1-4,TRBV5-1,CASSRLDRGSGEKLFF
TRBJ2-3,TRBV2,CASSLLSSGGTDTQYF
TRBJ1-1,TRBV29-1,CSVRSPGAFF
TRBJ2-7,TRBV27,CASSLTGTYEQYF
TRBJ2-7,TRBV28,CASSFRGSRGGEQYF
TRBJ1-1,TRBV6-6,CASSYEGASTEAFF
TRBJ1-1,TRBV4-3,CASSQGDQGRAFF
TRBJ1-1,TRBV28,CASSLVTHNTEAFF
TRBJ1-1,TRBV7-8,CASSTSGVSDTEAFF
TRBJ2-3,TRBV3-1/TRBV3-2,CASSLRWTSGKTDTQYF
TRBJ2-5,TRBV6-5,CASTRQGRETQYF
TRBJ2-1,TRBV5-5,CASSPGQPYNEQFF
TRBJ1-2,TRBV7-2,CASSLGFLEADYGYTF
TRBJ1-2,TRBV27,CASSPGTGYYGYTF
TRBJ1-1,TRBV6-5,CASRPYSLTAFF
TRBJ2-1,TRBV9,CASSVGQGHYNEQFF
TRBJ1-2,TRBV2,CASSTGDRAGYTF
TRBJ1-5,TRBV7-2,CASSSEGMGNQPQHF
TRBJ1-2,TRBV5-5,CASSLTGDLYGYTF
TRBJ2-7,TRBV18,CASLPPGLAGGAYEQYF
TRBJ2-5,TRBV5-1,CASSLAPGTTKETQYF
TRBJ2-3,TRBV9,CASSLGTSGTTSTDTQYF
TRBJ1-6,TRBV28,CASRGTGIEGIHF
TRBJ1-1,TRBV5-1,CASSYHPSDRAKGVDTEAFF
TRBJ2-7,TRBV10-2,CASSEGTGVGTYEQYF
TRBJ1-1,TRBV5-4,CASSLGRVGAEAFF